The 24 T cell receptor beta chains below come from one sample, sequenced in a study of CD8 T cells in Susac syndrome. RNA, at about 0.45 to 1 ug, was reverse transcribed with random hexamers. TCRdb redid the calling of the immunoSEQ multiplex PCR reads with MiXCR, one entry per CDR3 protein. Seen here are about 210,000 distinct CDR3 sequences, around 95% observed once, and the top ten hold about 0.088%. The sample was CD4+ T cells from PBMCs. These receptor sequences come from a human donor with multiple sclerosis.

J is TRBJ2-7 and V is TRBV27; 8 positions match TRBD2. Germline CDR1 is MNHEY and CDR2 is SMNVEV (reference sequence). The V gene end was trimmed by 8 bases and the J gene end by 3 bases; junction bases not matched to a gene: 9. The CDR3 spans 14 residues. The CDR3 DNA reads TGTGCCAGCTCCCTGGCGGGGGGAGTCTACGAGCAGTACTTC. Protein: CASSLAGGVYEQYF.

The CDR3 sequence: CSVQKVEGSGELFF. DNA for the CDR3: TGCAGCGTTCAGAAGGTGGAGGGATCCGGGGAGCTGTTTTTT. The J gene is TRBJ2-2, the V gene TRBV29-1, with TRBD2 as a possible D gene (6 bases). CDR3 length: 14 residues. V lost 5 bases, J lost 6 bases, and 16 bases lay in between. Germline V lookup: CDR1 SQVTM, CDR2 ANQGSEA.

This clonotype occurred a few times. The gene calls are TRBV2 and TRBJ2-7; 7 bases match TRBD1. Per germline, CDR1 SNHLY and CDR2 FYNNEI. The CDR3 covers 13 residues. V trimming: 4 bases; J trimming: 0 bases; junction bases outside the gene matches: 0. CDR3 protein: CASSGDSSYEQYF. In DNA, the CDR3 is TGTGCCAGCAGTGGGGACAGCTCCTACGAGCAGTACTTC. Based on the CDR3 plus reference TRBV2 and TRBJ2-7, the full variable domain is EPEVTQTPSHQVTQMGQEVILRCVPISNHLYFYWYRQILGQKVEFLVSFYNNEISEKSEIFDDQFSVERPDGSNFTLKIRSTKLEDSAMYFCASSGDSSYEQYFGPGTRLTVT.

The CDR3 bases are TGTGCCAGCTCACCAGATCGCAGAGATAGCAATCAGCCCCAGCATTTT. Its protein is CASSPDRRDSNQPQHF. The J gene is TRBJ1-5, the V gene TRBV18; unclear D gene. Germline V gives CDR1 KGHSH, CDR2 LQKENI. V lost 2 bases and J 0 bases, leaving 11 bases between the germline ends. This CDR3 comprises 16 residues.

This chain joins TRBV15 and TRBJ1-5; D is undetermined. V lost 5 bases and J lost 3, with 11 bases in between. Germline lookup yields CDR1 LNHNV and CDR2 YYDKDF (reference sequence). The CDR3 is 14 residues long. For the CDR3, the DNA is TGTGCCACCAGCCGAGGACTGAACAATCAGCCCCAGCATTTT. Translating it yields CATSRGLNNQPQHF.

This clonotype was detected only once. The V gene is TRBV3-1, the J gene TRBJ2-7, with D perhaps TRBD2 (6 bases). From germline, CDR1 is LGHDT and CDR2 YNNKEL (reference sequence). Trimming removed 3 bases from V and 3 bases from J, with 15 bases in between. The CDR3 length is 15 residues. CDR3 in amino acids: CASSQYAGTFYEQYF. In DNA form, the CDR3 reads TGTGCCAGCAGCCAGTACGCGGGGACGTTCTACGAGCAGTACTTC.

The J gene is TRBJ2-5, the V gene TRBV9; 7 nucleotides agree with TRBD2. This CDR3 is built from 14 residues. Germline V gives CDR1 SGDLS, CDR2 YYNGEE. Trimming cost V 3 bases and J 2 bases; bases outside gene matches: 4. The CDR3 DNA reads TGTGCCAGCAGCGGCGGGACTATGCAAGAGACCCAGTACTTC. Its translation is CASSGGTMQETQYF. The full variable domain, its missing parts supplied by reference TRBV9 and TRBJ2-5, is DSGVTQTPKHLITATGQRVTLRCSPRSGDLSVYWYQQSLDQGLQFLIQYYNGEERAKGNILERFSAQQFPDLHSELNLSSLELGDSALYFCASSGGTMQETQYFGPGTRLLVL.

The chain joins TRBV4-1 to TRBJ2-1, with TRBD2 identical over 8 bases. The ends lost 2 bases at V and 0 bases at J; junction bases unmatched: 0. CDR3 length: 15 amino acids. Germline CDR1 reads MGHRA; CDR2 reads YSYEKL. The CDR3 DNA follows: TGCGCCAGCAGCCAACTAGCGGGCTCCTACAATGAGCAGTTCTTC. This encodes CASSQLAGSYNEQFF.

CDR3 DNA sequence: TGTGCCTGGAGTGACGGGGGGGGACAGCCCCAGCATTTT. It yields the protein CAWSDGGGQPQHF. The chain couples TRBV30 to TRBJ1-5; TRBD1 is a possible D gene (5 bases). With 1 base removed from V and 7 bases from J, the gap between germline ends came to 11 bases. Germline loops: CDR1 GTSNPN, CDR2 SVGIG (reference sequence). The length of the CDR3 is 13 residues.

The chain has TRBV29-1 and TRBJ2-7, with D possibly TRBD1 on 5 matching bases. Germline V lookup: CDR1 SQVTM, CDR2 ANQGSEA. This CDR3 region has 11 residues. DNA of the CDR3: TGCGGGGCGCGCGTTGCGGACGAGCAGTACTTC. Residues: CGARVADEQYF.

The chain recombines TRBV7-9 with TRBJ2-7; 11 bases map to TRBD2. V dropped 2 bases and J dropped 6; count of bases not matched to a gene: 3. The CDR3 runs 14 residues. CDR1 and CDR2 (germline): SEHNR, FQNEAQ (reference sequence). CDR3 in DNA: TGTGCCAGCAGCTTAAATCTAGCGGGAGGCGAGCAGTACTTC. It translates to CASSLNLAGGEQYF.

The sample holds one count of this clonotype. The rearrangement links TRBV30 to TRBJ1-5; D perhaps matches TRBD1 (5 bases). CDR3 size: 13 residues. Germline assignment: CDR1 GTSNPN and CDR2 SVGIG (reference sequence). Trimming removed 1 base from V and 1 base from J, with 5 bases in between. DNA for the CDR3: TGTGCCTGGAGTGGGGACAGCAATCAGCCCCAGCATTTT. Amino acid sequence: CAWSGDSNQPQHF.

This clonotype was seen just once. The rearrangement joins TRBV7-6 to TRBJ2-3; TRBD1 matches 7 bases. The CDR3 contains 15 residues. V gave up 4 bases and J gave up 0 bases; unmatched junction bases: 4. Germline CDR1 and CDR2: SGHVS and FNYEAQ. DNA of the CDR3: TGTGCCAGCAGCTCGACAGGGACGAGCACAGATACGCAGTATTTT. The encoded protein is CASSSTGTSTDTQYF.

This clonotype was recorded once. The chain couples TRBV29-1 to TRBJ2-1, with a possible D match to TRBD1 (6 bases). The germline V gene has CDR1 SQVTM and CDR2 ANQGSEA. The CDR3 has 14 residues. With 4 bases removed from V and 9 bases from J, the gap between germline ends came to 19 bases. CDR3 nucleotide sequence: TGCAGCGTTGGGAACAGGGTAAGGGACGGTGAGCAGTTCTTC. Translated: CSVGNRVRDGEQFF.

The chain recombines TRBV5-4 with TRBJ1-1; D uncertain. The V end was cut by 0 bases, the J end by 3 bases, with 6 bases between. The CDR3 loop spans 13 amino acids. CDR1 SGHNT and CDR2 YYREEE come from the germline V gene (reference sequence). The CDR3 DNA follows: TGTGCCAGCAGCTTGGTGCCAGACACTGAAGCTTTCTTT. Translated: CASSLVPDTEAFF.

This chain connects TRBV7-2 to TRBJ1-2; tentative D call: TRBD1 (6 bases). V lost 8 bases to trimming and J lost 9 bases, with 19 bases between them. Looked up from germline, CDR1 is SGHTA and CDR2 is FQGNSA. The CDR3 length is 13 residues. CDR3 in amino acids: CASQGGTYTRYTF. The CDR3 DNA follows: TGTGCCAGCCAAGGTGGGACATACACGCGCTACACCTTC.

The V call is TRBV11-2, the J call TRBJ1-1; D gene unclear. This CDR3 region has 13 residues. Germline CDR1 is SGHAT and CDR2 is FQNNGV. V lost 3 bases, J lost 2 bases, and 7 bases lay in between. CDR3 DNA sequence: TGTGCCAGCAGCTTGAAGGATAACACTGAAGCTTTCTTT. It codes for CASSLKDNTEAFF.

The chain employs TRBV15 and TRBJ1-2, with D unresolved. This CDR3 comprises 13 residues. V lost 1 base and J lost 4, with 7 bases in between. Germline CDR1 reads LNHNV; CDR2 reads YYDKDF (reference sequence). In DNA form, the CDR3 reads TGTGCCACCAGCAGAGGCCAGGCCTATGGCTACACCTTC. Its protein product is CATSRGQAYGYTF.

J is TRBJ2-5 and V is TRBV5-1; TRBD1 is a possible D gene (5 bases). The CDR3 extends over 14 amino acids. With 0 bases removed from V and 4 bases from J, the gap between germline ends came to 10 bases. Germline V lookup: CDR1 SGHRS, CDR2 YFSETQ. This CDR3 reads CASSLVSQGETQYF. CDR3 nucleotide sequence: TGCGCCAGCAGCTTGGTATCTCAGGGAGAGACCCAGTACTTC.

CDR3 loop: CASSPLYNEQFF. The CDR3 bases are TGTGCCAGCAGCCCTCTGTACAATGAGCAGTTCTTC. V is TRBV28 and J is TRBJ2-1, with no clear D. The V end was cut by 6 bases, the J end by 4 bases, with 7 bases between. Germline assignment: CDR1 MDHEN and CDR2 SYDVKM. This CDR3 region has 12 residues. The variable domain in full, completed from reference TRBV28 and TRBJ2-1, reads DVKVTQSSRYLVKRTGEKVFLECVQDMDHENMFWYRQDPGLGLRLIYFSYDVKMKEKGDIPEGYSVSREKKERFSLILESASTNQTSMYLCASSPLYNEQFFGPGTRLTVL.

This chain connects TRBV5-1 to TRBJ1-3; D is undetermined. Trimming left V 3 bases short and J 8 bases short, with 6 bases between. CDR1 SGHRS and CDR2 YFSETQ come from the germline V gene. The CDR3 contains 11 residues. The DNA of the CDR3 is TGCGCCAGCAGCTCGGGCGACACCATATATTTT. This translates into CASSSGDTIYF.

The chain recombines TRBV7-2 with TRBJ2-3; tentatively, D is TRBD1 or TRBD2 (6 bases each). The V end was cut by 7 bases, the J end by 1 base, with 12 bases between. This CDR3 spans 14 amino acids. Germline V gene data show CDR1 as SGHTA and CDR2 as FQGNSA. CDR3 coding DNA: TGTGCCAGCAAGCTGGGGGGCCGCACAGATACGCAGTATTTT. Its protein is CASKLGGRTDTQYF.

The chain combines TRBV2 with TRBJ2-5; no firm D call. CDR1 SNHLY and CDR2 FYNNEI come from the germline V gene. Trimming cost V 5 bases and J 5 bases, with 9 bases left between them. This CDR3 contains 12 residues. CDR3 in amino acids: CASSFIRETQYF. CDR3 nucleotides: TGTGCCAGCAGTTTCATTCGGGAGACCCAGTACTTC.

This rearrangement joins TRBV12-3 or TRBV12-4 to TRBJ1-1, with D tentatively TRBD1 (6 bases). This CDR3 is built from 16 residues. V lost 5 bases, J lost 0 bases, and 16 bases lay in between. CDR3 in DNA: TGTGCCAGCAGTCCTCCCCGGGGACACATGAACACTGAAGCTTTCTTT. It translates to CASSPPRGHMNTEAFF.